These T cell receptor beta chains were read from a single sample in a study of blood T cell repertoires in COVID-19. Measured with immunoSEQ multiplex PCR; TCRdb has only the in-frame clones, and not every one. Among about 310,000 clones listed, about 89% were seen once. Sequences were obtained from peripheral blood. These receptors were collected from a woman aged 50 to 65 who had recovered from COVID-19. Each CDR3 is given with its conserved first and last residue. D genes are given only for firm matches. Rows give clone size only sometimes, using once, few, many, or a class for an expanded clone.

. TRBJ1-1 TRBV11-2 . CASSFLGAGNTEAFF TGTGCCAGCAGCTTTTTGGGGGCGGGGAACACTGAAGCTTTCTTT
. TRBJ2-1 TRBV29-1 . CSVAQSSYNEQFF TGCAGCGTTGCACAGTCCTCCTACAATGAGCAGTTCTTC
. TRBJ2-1 TRBV3-1/TRBV3-2 . CASSQGGGEQFF TGTGCCAGCAGCCAAGGTGGCGGTGAGCAGTTCTTC
. TRBJ2-3 TRBV7-9 TRBD2 CASSLRPSGTTDTQYF TGTGCCAGCAGCCTGCGACCTAGCGGAACGACAGATACGCAGTATTTT
. TRBJ2-5 TRBV18 . CASSPPTQETQYF TGTGCCAGCTCACCACCGACACAAGAGACCCAGTACTTC
. TRBJ1-2 TRBV3-1/TRBV3-2 TRBD1 CASSQARGQGEQNPYGYTF TGTGCCAGCAGCCAAGCCCGGGGACAGGGGGAACAGAACCCTTATGGCTACACCTTC
few TRBJ1-1 TRBV28 . CASSPPGAEAFF TGTGCCAGCAGTCCCCCAGGGGCTGAAGCTTTCTTT
. TRBJ2-2 TRBV6-4 . CASGRGSGTGELFF TGTGCCAGCGGGCGAGGGAGTGGGACCGGGGAGCTGTTTTTT
. TRBJ1-3 TRBV5-8 TRBD1 CASSFRTGGNSGNTIYF TGTGCCAGCAGCTTCAGGACAGGGGGAAACTCTGGAAACACCATATATTTT
. TRBJ2-3 TRBV11-3 . CASSLGRASDTQYF TGTGCCAGCAGCTTAGGCCGCGCGTCGGATACGCAGTATTTT
. TRBJ1-6 TRBV28 . CASSSGRGGSPLHF TGTGCCAGCAGTTCGGGGAGGGGCGGCTCACCCCTCCACTTT
. TRBJ1-2 TRBV15 . CATSRGGGYGYTF TGTGCCACCAGCAGAGGCGGAGGCTATGGCTACACCTTC
. TRBJ1-5 TRBV20-1 . CSASRGLTQPQHF TGCAGTGCTAGTCGGGGGTTGACCCAGCCCCAGCATTTT
. TRBJ2-5 TRBV7-2 . CASSSRLVGETQYF TGTGCCAGCAGCTCCCGACTAGTGGGCGAGACCCAGTACTTC
. TRBJ1-2 TRBV30 . CAWSDPGRYGYTF TGTGCCTGGAGTGATCCGGGTCGCTATGGCTACACCTTC
. TRBJ2-2 TRBV30 . CAWSSAGTGELFF TGTGCCTGGAGTAGCGCGGGGACCGGGGAGCTGTTTTTT
. TRBJ1-1 TRBV18 . CASSPNSLIVNTEAFF TGTGCCAGCTCACCAAACAGCCTTATAGTGAACACTGAAGCTTTCTTT
. TRBJ1-1 TRBV6-6 . CASTGRAEAFF TGTGCCAGCACCGGGAGGGCTGAAGCTTTCTTT
once TRBJ1-1 TRBV5-1 . CASSLVVDTEAFF TGCGCCAGCAGCTTGGTGGTAGATACTGAAGCTTTCTTT
. TRBJ1-1 TRBV6-5 TRBD1 CASNPQGPTEAFF TGTGCCAGCAACCCACAGGGGCCCACTGAAGCTTTCTTT
. TRBJ1-2 TRBV5-4 TRBD1 CASSLIRTGGGLGYTF TGTGCCAGCAGTCTGATCAGAACCGGAGGGGGCCTAGGCTACACCTTC
. TRBJ2-2 TRBV28 TRBD2 CASSQRGYTGELFF TGTGCCAGCAGTCAGCGGGGATACACCGGGGAGCTGTTTTTT
once TRBJ1-2 TRBV30 . CAWSVYGAGYGYTF TGTGCCTGGAGTGTATATGGGGCAGGGTATGGCTACACCTTC
once TRBJ1-5 TRBV28 . CASSSSRGFQPQHF TGTGCCAGCAGTTCGAGCAGGGGATTTCAGCCCCAGCATTTT
. TRBJ1-2 TRBV4-3 . CASSQDLGQGGYGYTF TGCGCCAGCAGCCAAGATCTTGGGCAGGGAGGATATGGCTACACCTTC
. TRBJ1-1 TRBV9 TRBD1 CASSVKGQFRTEAFF TGTGCCAGCAGCGTAAAGGGACAGTTTAGAACTGAAGCTTTCTTT
. TRBJ2-2 TRBV9 . CASSVGRSRTGELFF TGTGCCAGCAGCGTTGGGCGTAGTCGCACCGGGGAGCTGTTTTTT
. TRBJ2-2 TRBV4-3 TRBD1 CASSQDRTGDTGELFF TGCGCCAGCAGCCAAGATAGGACAGGGGACACCGGGGAGCTGTTTTTT
. TRBJ1-3 TRBV12-3/TRBV12-4 TRBD1 CASRTGGEDTIYF TGTGCCAGCAGGACAGGGGGTGAAGACACCATATATTTT
. TRBJ2-7 TRBV19 . CASSTTGSSYEQYF TGTGCCAGTAGTACGACTGGAAGCTCCTACGAGCAGTACTTC
. TRBJ2-1 TRBV7-8 . CASSVSRQPYNEQFF TGTGCCAGCAGCGTTTCTAGGCAGCCGTACAATGAGCAGTTCTTC
. TRBJ1-5 TRBV15 . CATSRDWQGGQPQHF TGTGCCACCAGCAGAGATTGGCAGGGAGGCCAGCCCCAGCATTTT
. TRBJ2-1 TRBV2 . CASIGLDNEQFF TGTGCCAGCATTGGACTTGACAATGAGCAGTTCTTC
once TRBJ1-5 TRBV7-8 TRBD1 CASSLGIRGQGNQPQHF TGTGCCAGCAGCTTAGGGATCAGGGGGCAAGGCAATCAGCCCCAGCATTTT
. TRBJ2-7 TRBV23-1 . CASLFRDTGHEQYF TGCGCCAGCCTCTTCCGGGACACAGGTCACGAGCAGTACTTC
. TRBJ1-5 TRBV28 . CASSLGGAGQPQHF TGTGCCAGCAGCCTCGGGGGGGCCGGGCAGCCCCAGCATTTT
. TRBJ2-1 TRBV7-9 . CASSLALFNEQFF TGTGCCAGCAGCTTAGCACTTTTCAATGAGCAGTTCTTC